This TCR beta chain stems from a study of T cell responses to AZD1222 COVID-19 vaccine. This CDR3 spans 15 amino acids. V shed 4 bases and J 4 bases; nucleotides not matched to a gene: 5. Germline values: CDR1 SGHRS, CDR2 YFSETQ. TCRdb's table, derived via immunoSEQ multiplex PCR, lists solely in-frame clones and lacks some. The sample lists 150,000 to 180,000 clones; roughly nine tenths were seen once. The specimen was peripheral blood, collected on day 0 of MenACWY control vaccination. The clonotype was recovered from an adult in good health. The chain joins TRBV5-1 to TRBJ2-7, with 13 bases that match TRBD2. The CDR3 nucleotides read TGCGCCAGCAGCCGGGGGACTAGCGGGGCTTACGAGCAGTACGTC. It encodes CASSRGTSGAYEQYV.